What follows is one T cell receptor beta chain and its context. This clone was observed a single time. This receptor's antigen is unknown. Nothing much larger sits one base from this clone, and base qualities are not available. This entry is derived from a study of blood T cell repertoires in COVID-19 (TCRdb year 2020). Looking at the study overall: The collaborator samples originated in the United States, Italy and Spain and spanned the acute and convalescent phases of COVID-19. The prospective study material was composed of cDNA or gDNA derived from T cells, B-cell-depleted T cells, or PBMCs. Subjects who had been exposed to COVID-19, were actively infected with it, or had recovered from it provided the deeply sampled blood TCRbeta repertoires that made up the dataset. The repertoires were released in a freely available public database intended as a resource for research on the immune response to SARS-CoV-2. The samples were drawn from the first 160 participants of the ongoing ImmuneRACE study and from 1,254 subjects provided by 6 global collaborators. The sample metadata nearly always contained a de-identified subject ID, COVID-19 status, age in years and sex. Where available, HLA class I and class II types were obtained from metadata supplied by the sample provider rather than from assay-based typing. Overall study results and their limits: The amount of clinical and demographic metadata varied by source and participant and was provided uncurated.

TCRbeta CDR3 regions were amplified from genomic DNA by means of the immunoSEQ Assay, a bias-controlled multiplex PCR. Per the authors' processing: Within the assay, amplification of reference gene primers was used to estimate how many nucleated cells each sample contained. Sequence reads were collapsed and filtered to measure the absolute abundance of every unique TCRbeta CDR3 rearrangement. For each sample, productive Simpson clonality was calculated by taking the square root of Simpson's diversity index across productive rearrangements. Imported from immuneACCESS, the table was reduced by TCRdb to in-frame sequences with V and J called. These copies leave out some clones; in studies compared against another copy, an unresolved V gene accounts for under half, and the cause of the remainder is not known. V, J and clone size are those of that table, while D and trimming were read from the DNA. The sample table contains about 97,000 clones; only one count was recorded for 85% to 90% of them. Jointly, the top ten make up 3% of the sample.

There are 16 amino acids in the CDR3, from cysteine to phenylalanine inclusive. CDR3 DNA is the only sequence kept; it has 48 bases, read in frame from the first base. The germline V gene specifies SGHDT as CDR1 and YYEEEE as CDR2. V trim: 4 bases; J trim: 2 bases; unmatched bases: 8. Collaborating institutions collected whole blood in K2EDTA tubes following their own protocols. For TCRbeta analysis, collaborator samples were shipped as frozen whole blood, as isolated PBMCs, or as DNA extracted from either sample type. Material: peripheral blood. The TCR comes from a man in his fifties or sixties with active or convalescent COVID-19. The chain uses TRBV5-6 and TRBJ2-5, with 10 bases aligning to TRBD1. The DNA reads TGTGCCAGCAGCCCGGACAGGGGGGCTAATCAAGAGACCCAGTACTTC. It translates to CASSPDRGANQETQYF.